This T cell receptor (beta chain) comes out of a study of blood T cells in healthy people across ages. Points on this clonotype: What it binds is unknown. A read error is possible here, since a much larger clone lies one base away.

Primed by a sample-barcoded 5' primer and a J-beta primer mix, a second PCR proceeded for roughly 7 to 12 cycles. From the 5' RACE reads, TCRdb called clonotypes with MiXCR, one entry per CDR3 protein. Among more than 1.4 million distinct CDR3 sequences, approximately 38% were seen once, and the ten largest hold 7.9%. General study points: Changes in expanded clonotypes were possibly confounded, as the CMV status of donors was unknown.

CDR1 SGHRS and CDR2 YFSETQ come from the germline V gene. Trimming took 1 base from V and 0 from J, leaving 3 bases between them. CDR3 length: 13 residues. Caucasian, healthy and from Russia, the donors were aged between about 6 and 90. No fewer than 5 micrograms of total RNA were isolated from every sample. The chain has TRBV5-1 and TRBJ2-3; unclear D gene. This TCR derives from a woman aged 18-30 years in good health. Sequenced material: blood. Written as DNA, the CDR3 is TGCGCCAGCAGCTTGTGCAGCACAGATACGCAGTATTTT. Residues: CASSLCSTDTQYF.